Listed here are 31 T cell receptor beta chains from one sample, sequenced in a study of cytomegalovirus exposure and HLA in healthy donors. Assay used: immunoSEQ multiplex PCR; TCRdb lists only in-frame clones, some missing. The sample consists of about 180,000 clones, 85% of them appearing once. Input material: PBMCs. The receptors derive from a man in his late teens or twenties in good health and CMV-seropositive.

The chain combines TRBV14 with TRBJ1-2, with TRBD1 as a possible D gene (5 bases). Looked up from germline, CDR1 is SGHDN and CDR2 is FVKESK. The CDR3 has 16 amino acids. V was clipped by 4 bases and J by 2 bases, with 17 bases between them. The CDR3 region has the DNA TGTGCCAGCAGCCCCGCCAGGGTAGAGGCAAACTATGGCTACACCTTC. Its protein is CASSPARVEANYGYTF.

J is TRBJ2-7 and V is TRBV19; 8 nucleotides match TRBD1. Per the germline V gene, CDR1 is LNHDA and CDR2 is SQIVND (reference sequence). The CDR3 is made up of 13 amino acids. Trimming cost V 4 bases and J 7 bases; bases outside gene matches: 6. CDR3 protein: CASSSQGAGEQYF. The DNA for the CDR3 is TGTGCCAGTAGTAGCCAGGGGGCGGGAGAGCAGTACTTC.

This rearrangement joins TRBV27 to TRBJ2-1; D gene ambiguous. With 3 bases removed from V and 4 bases from J, the gap between germline ends came to 13 bases. This CDR3 has 15 residues. CDR1 is MNHEY, CDR2 SMNVEV, per germline (reference sequence). CDR3 residues: CASSLAAVVYNEQFF. The CDR3 coding sequence is TGTGCCAGCAGTTTGGCGGCGGTCGTATACAATGAGCAGTTCTTC.

This clone was seen only once. The V gene is TRBV5-4, the J gene TRBJ1-2; a possible D gene is TRBD1 (6 bases). Trimming took off 4 bases at V and 5 bases at J, with 21 bases between the two ends. Germline V CDR1 and CDR2: SGHNT, YYREEE (reference sequence). CDR3 length: 16 amino acids. Here the CDR3 reads CASSLFRGAERYGYTF. In nucleotides, the CDR3 is TGTGCCAGCAGCCTCTTTCGGGGGGCGGAGAGGTATGGCTACACCTTC.

The rearrangement links TRBV19 to TRBJ2-4, with 9 positions matching TRBD1. In germline, CDR1 is LNHDA, CDR2 SQIVND (reference sequence). This CDR3 contains 15 residues. Losses at the gene ends were 6 bases for V and 6 bases for J; bases not matched to a gene: 9. The CDR3 protein is CASSETGGGGNIQYF. The CDR3 DNA reads TGTGCCAGTAGCGAGACAGGGGGAGGTGGAAACATTCAGTACTTC.

The chain couples TRBV13 to TRBJ2-3; 16 bases align to TRBD2. V lost 4 bases and J lost 2; bases outside the gene matches: 3. The CDR3 contains 17 residues. Germline V lookup: CDR1 PRHDT, CDR2 FYEKMQ (reference sequence). The CDR3 region has the DNA TGTGCCAGCAGCTCGGGACTAGCGGGAGGGACCACAGATACGCAGTATTTT. Residues: CASSSGLAGGTTDTQYF.

The gene calls are TRBV4-1 and TRBJ1-3; possible D gene TRBD1, 5 bases. V lost 3 bases to trimming and J lost 0 bases, with 12 bases between them. Per the germline V gene, CDR1 is MGHRA and CDR2 is YSYEKL. The CDR3 extends over 16 amino acids. The CDR3 coding sequence is TGCGCCAGCAGCCATATCGGACATTACTCTGGAAACACCATATATTTT. This gives the protein CASSHIGHYSGNTIYF.

The gene calls are TRBV5-1 and TRBJ2-5, with TRBD2 matching over 7 bases. This CDR3 has 15 residues. Germline assignment: CDR1 SGHRS and CDR2 YFSETQ. Unmatched junction bases numbered 6, after V lost 2 bases and J lost 2 bases. The CDR3 DNA sequence: TGCGCCAGCAGCTTAGAGCGGGGAGCGCAAGAGACCCAGTACTTC. It specifies CASSLERGAQETQYF. Complete variable domain (other parts from reference TRBV5-1 and TRBJ2-5): KAGVTQTPRYLIKTRGQQVTLSCSPISGHRSVSWYQQTPGQGLQFLFEYFSETQRNKGNFPGRFSGRQFSNSRSEMNVSTLELGDSALYLCASSLERGAQETQYFGPGTRLLVL.

This clone was seen a handful of times. The V call is TRBV2, the J call TRBJ2-7; D may be TRBD1 (6 bases). The CDR3 has 14 amino acids. The V gene's germline CDR1 is SNHLY and CDR2 FYNNEI. Trimming took off 8 bases at V and 5 bases at J, with 19 bases between the two ends. CDR3 loop: CASGLRTAAHEQYF. As DNA, the CDR3 is TGTGCCAGCGGATTGCGGACAGCGGCCCACGAGCAGTACTTC.

J is TRBJ2-7 and V is TRBV5-8; D ambiguous. Germline V CDR1 and CDR2: SGHTS, YDEGEE. The CDR3 covers 17 residues. The ends were cut back, 0 bases at V and 6 bases at J, with 22 bases in the middle. The CDR3 nucleotides read TGTGCCAGCAGCTTGGCCCTAAAGGAGACTTTTTACGGCGAGCAGTACTTC. Amino acid sequence: CASSLALKETFYGEQYF.

This clone was counted once. The V call is TRBV9, the J call TRBJ2-5; the match to TRBD2 covers 10 bases. The CDR3 is made up of 14 amino acids. The trim removed 4 bases at V and 3 bases at J, leaving 3 bases unmatched. CDR1 is SGDLS and CDR2 is YYNGEE in the germline V gene. The CDR3 DNA is TGTGCCAGCAGCCGCGGACTAGCGGAAGAGACCCAGTACTTC. It encodes CASSRGLAEETQYF.

The gene calls are TRBV5-4 and TRBJ1-1, with TRBD1 matching over 7 bases. Germline V gene sequence: CDR1 SGHNT, CDR2 YYREEE (reference sequence). The CDR3 spans 13 residues. Unmatched junction bases numbered 6, after V lost 0 bases and J lost 10 bases. The CDR3 DNA sequence: TGTGCCAGCAGCTTGGGCGACAGGGCCCGAGCTTTCTTT. Translated: CASSLGDRARAFF.

The chain couples TRBV2 to TRBJ1-5; 9 nucleotides match TRBD1. Germline V CDR1 and CDR2: SNHLY, FYNNEI. This CDR3 has 18 amino acids. As DNA, the CDR3 is TGTGTCAACCCGACTGACAACGGACAGGGGTATAGCAATCAGCCCCAGCATTTT. This translates into CVNPTDNGQGYSNQPQHF.

This rearrangement joins TRBV4-1 to TRBJ2-4; no reliable D call. The CDR3 runs 13 residues. CDR1 and CDR2 (germline): MGHRA, YSYEKL. V dropped 4 bases and J dropped 2 bases, with 6 bases sitting between them. The chain's CDR3 is CASSPRPKNIQYF. In DNA, the CDR3 is TGCGCCAGCAGCCCCCGTCCCAAAAACATTCAGTACTTC.

The rearrangement uses TRBV6-1 and TRBJ1-2, with 7 bases fitting TRBD1. Trimming removed 6 bases from V and 6 bases from J; junction bases left unmatched: 7. Germline V gene lookup returns CDR1 MNHNS and CDR2 SASEGT. This CDR3 region has 13 residues. The CDR3 loop is CASRKGDSHGYTF. The DNA of the CDR3 is TGTGCCAGCAGAAAGGGGGACAGTCATGGCTACACCTTC.

V usage is TRBV5-1 and J usage is TRBJ2-7, with unresolved D. Trimming removed 4 bases at V and 2 bases at J, with 13 bases between. Per the germline V gene, CDR1 is SGHRS and CDR2 is YFSETQ. The CDR3 consists of 14 residues. The CDR3: CASSPTAPAYEQYF. The CDR3 coding sequence is TGCGCCAGCAGCCCAACCGCACCAGCCTACGAGCAGTACTTC.

This clone was seen once. This chain uses TRBV7-9 with TRBJ1-1, with 8 positions matching TRBD1. CDR1 and CDR2 (germline): SEHNR, FQNEAQ (reference sequence). CDR3 length: 14 residues. After removal of 4 bases from V and 2 bases from J, the junction contained 3 bases not matched to a gene. The CDR3 nucleotides read TGTGCCAGCAGCTCGGGGACAGGCAACACTGAAGCTTTCTTT. This sequence encodes CASSSGTGNTEAFF.

The J gene is TRBJ2-5, the V gene TRBV5-1, with 12 bases that match TRBD2. The CDR3 runs 17 residues. Per the germline V gene, CDR1 is SGHRS and CDR2 is YFSETQ. V was clipped by 2 bases and J by 5 bases; unmatched bases: 10. The DNA for the CDR3 is TGCGCCAGCAGCTTTACGGGTACTAGCGGGAGGAGGGAGACCCAGTACTTC. Encoded protein: CASSFTGTSGRRETQYF.

The V gene is TRBV29-1, the J gene TRBJ2-1; 11 bases match TRBD2. Germline trimming cut 5 bases from V and 6 bases from J; bases unmatched to any gene: 6. Germline V gene sequence: CDR1 SQVTM, CDR2 ANQGSEA. This CDR3 spans 14 amino acids. This chain's CDR3 is CSVMTSGTPNEQFF. DNA for the CDR3: TGCAGCGTTATGACTAGCGGGACGCCCAATGAGCAGTTCTTC.

The chain recombines TRBV5-1 with TRBJ1-1, with D possibly being TRBD1 (5 bases). The CDR3 loop spans 13 amino acids. Germline V CDR1 and CDR2: SGHRS, YFSETQ. Trimming removed 2 bases from V and 1 base from J, with 6 bases in between. The CDR3: CASSFGGNTEAFF. CDR3 sequence (DNA): TGCGCCAGCAGCTTCGGGGGGAACACTGAAGCTTTCTTT.

The V and J genes are TRBV15 and TRBJ2-7, with D perhaps TRBD1 (5 bases). Germline CDR1 and CDR2: LNHNV and YYDKDF (reference sequence). Trimming removed 3 bases at V and 1 base at J, with 13 bases between. CDR3 length: 15 amino acids. CDR3 DNA: TGTGCCACCAGCAGCCGTCAGGGTGAATCCTACGAGCAGTACTTC. Protein product: CATSSRQGESYEQYF.

V usage is TRBV13 and J usage is TRBJ1-1, with TRBD1 matching over 8 bases. The CDR3 consists of 15 residues. Trimming at V came to 5 bases and at J to 5 bases, leaving 10 bases not matched to a gene. Germline V CDR1 and CDR2: PRHDT, FYEKMQ (reference sequence). CDR3 amino acids: CASSLSTGASTEAFF. The CDR3 DNA is TGTGCCAGCAGCCTATCGACAGGGGCGAGTACTGAAGCTTTCTTT.

V is TRBV12-5 and J is TRBJ2-1; TRBD2 matches 8 bases. Trimming at V came to 7 bases and at J to 8 bases, leaving 13 bases not matched to a gene. The germline gives CDR1 LGHNT, CDR2 FRNRAP. The CDR3 is 15 amino acids. CDR3 sequence (DNA): TGTGCTAGTGCTACAAGCGGGGGCCGGACAGATGAGCAGTTCTTC. Encoded protein: CASATSGGRTDEQFF.

Notes on this clone: The limits of the CDR3 on the DNA are not certain, so only TCRdb's listed CDR3 is given. The V and J genes are TRBV28 and TRBJ1-1; the tabulated D call, TRBD1, remains unverified against the DNA. Germline V gene sequence: CDR1 MDHEN, CDR2 SYDVKM. The CDR3 sequence runs 15 residues, both termini included. The CDR3 sequence: CASSTSNRGNTEAFF.

The chain couples TRBV28 to TRBJ1-1; possibly TRBD1 for D (5 bases). This CDR3 region has 12 residues. The germline V gene encodes CDR1 MDHEN and CDR2 SYDVKM. With 1 base removed from V and 7 bases from J, the gap between germline ends came to 7 bases. The CDR3 spells CASSLLGHEAFF. The CDR3 DNA sequence: TGTGCCAGCAGTTTATTGGGGCATGAAGCTTTCTTT.

V is TRBV28 and J is TRBJ1-1; D is uncertain. Germline loops: CDR1 MDHEN, CDR2 SYDVKM. The CDR3 loop spans 15 amino acids. With 4 bases removed from V and 4 bases from J, the gap between germline ends came to 16 bases. The CDR3 spells CASSSEDRWATEAFF. CDR3 nucleotide sequence: TGTGCCAGCAGTTCTGAAGACCGGTGGGCCACTGAAGCTTTCTTT.

The V call is TRBV18, the J call TRBJ1-5; D gene uncertain. This CDR3 contains 13 residues. V lost 3 bases and J 5 bases, leaving 8 bases between the germline ends. The germline V gene has CDR1 KGHSH and CDR2 LQKENI. CDR3: CASSPRDDQPQHF. The CDR3 nucleotides are TGTGCCAGCTCACCCCGGGATGATCAGCCCCAGCATTTT.

The CDR3 nucleotides are TGCGCCAGCAGCTTGGGTCCCGGGACACCTGAAGCTTTCTTT. Translation gives CASSLGPGTPEAFF. J is TRBJ1-1 and V is TRBV5-1; TRBD1 might be the D (6 bases). Germline CDR1 SGHRS, CDR2 YFSETQ. V dropped 0 bases and J dropped 6 bases, with 12 bases sitting between them. The CDR3 sequence is 14 residues long.

The gene calls are TRBV5-1 and TRBJ2-7; tentative D call: TRBD2 (6 bases). The CDR3 is made up of 14 amino acids. Germline V CDR1 and CDR2: SGHRS, YFSETQ. V was pared by 4 bases and J by 3 bases, with 14 bases between. The CDR3 DNA sequence: TGCGCCAGCAGCCCACGGCGGGGTAGCTACGAGCAGTACTTC. This codes for CASSPRRGSYEQYF. The full variable domain, with the rest looked up from reference TRBV5-1 and TRBJ2-7, is KAGVTQTPRYLIKTRGQQVTLSCSPISGHRSVSWYQQTPGQGLQFLFEYFSETQRNKGNFPGRFSGRQFSNSRSEMNVSTLELGDSALYLCASSPRRGSYEQYFGPGTRLTVT.

CDR3 residues: CSVGDRRLEQYF. The DNA for the CDR3 is TGCAGCGTTGGTGACAGGCGGTTAGAGCAGTACTTC. The chain joins TRBV29-1 to TRBJ2-7; maybe TRBD1 (6 bases). V was trimmed by 4 bases and J by 7 bases, leaving 14 bases between them. The CDR3 sequence is 12 residues long. Germline V gene lookup returns CDR1 SQVTM and CDR2 ANQGSEA.

The chain employs TRBV10-2 and TRBJ1-1; D is ambiguous. The CDR3 runs 14 residues. Germline values: CDR1 WSHSY, CDR2 SAAADI. Trimming took off 4 bases at V and 4 bases at J, with 13 bases between the two ends. DNA of the CDR3: TGCGCCAGCAGTGTGAGGGCTGGCGGCACTGAAGCTTTCTTT. This sequence encodes CASSVRAGGTEAFF.